The source of this TCR beta chain is a study of T cell changes during pregnancy in multiple sclerosis. The CDR3 length is 13 residues. Trimming took 3 bases from V and 0 from J, leaving 3 bases between them. The germline gives CDR1 SGHTA, CDR2 FQGTGA. This clone appeared once. Here immunoSEQ multiplex PCR was the method, and the copy in TCRdb shows in-frame clones only, minus some. The sample has about 52,000 clones, around 94% seen once. The sample here was CD4+ T cells from peripheral blood mononuclear cells, taken in the third trimester of pregnancy. The TCR sequence derives from a female donor with multiple sclerosis, enrolled in a pregnancy study. V and J are TRBV7-3 and TRBJ2-1; no reliable D call. The CDR3 spells CASSFSSYNEQFF. CDR3 coding DNA: TGTGCCAGCAGCTTTAGCTCCTACAATGAGCAGTTCTTC.